This TCR beta chain was recovered during a study of T cells in Graves' hyperthyroidism and ophthalmopathy. In germline, CDR1 is MDHEN, CDR2 SYDVKM. Trimming shortened V by 7 bases and J by 9 bases, and 13 bases separated the two germline ends. The CDR3 loop spans 12 amino acids. General study findings and limits: Most thyroid clonotypes that were expanded above 0.001 also turned up in blood.

RNA transcripts were the template for amplifying TCR beta CDR3 regions. HTBI primers were the set used in a first-round RT-PCR of the TCR CDR3. MiXCR, applied by TCRdb to the multiplex PCR reads, yields one record per CDR3 protein. The sample includes around 520,000 distinct CDR3 sequences, roughly 15% of them seen just once. This clonotype turned up a few times. The antigen remains unidentified. Sequencing was performed on blood. The receptor comes from a woman between 40 and 55 years old with Graves' hyperthyroidism. The chain couples TRBV28 to TRBJ2-1; D gene ambiguous. The CDR3 sequence is CASNQGVGEQFF. DNA of the CDR3: TGTGCCAGCAACCAAGGAGTGGGTGAGCAGTTCTTC.